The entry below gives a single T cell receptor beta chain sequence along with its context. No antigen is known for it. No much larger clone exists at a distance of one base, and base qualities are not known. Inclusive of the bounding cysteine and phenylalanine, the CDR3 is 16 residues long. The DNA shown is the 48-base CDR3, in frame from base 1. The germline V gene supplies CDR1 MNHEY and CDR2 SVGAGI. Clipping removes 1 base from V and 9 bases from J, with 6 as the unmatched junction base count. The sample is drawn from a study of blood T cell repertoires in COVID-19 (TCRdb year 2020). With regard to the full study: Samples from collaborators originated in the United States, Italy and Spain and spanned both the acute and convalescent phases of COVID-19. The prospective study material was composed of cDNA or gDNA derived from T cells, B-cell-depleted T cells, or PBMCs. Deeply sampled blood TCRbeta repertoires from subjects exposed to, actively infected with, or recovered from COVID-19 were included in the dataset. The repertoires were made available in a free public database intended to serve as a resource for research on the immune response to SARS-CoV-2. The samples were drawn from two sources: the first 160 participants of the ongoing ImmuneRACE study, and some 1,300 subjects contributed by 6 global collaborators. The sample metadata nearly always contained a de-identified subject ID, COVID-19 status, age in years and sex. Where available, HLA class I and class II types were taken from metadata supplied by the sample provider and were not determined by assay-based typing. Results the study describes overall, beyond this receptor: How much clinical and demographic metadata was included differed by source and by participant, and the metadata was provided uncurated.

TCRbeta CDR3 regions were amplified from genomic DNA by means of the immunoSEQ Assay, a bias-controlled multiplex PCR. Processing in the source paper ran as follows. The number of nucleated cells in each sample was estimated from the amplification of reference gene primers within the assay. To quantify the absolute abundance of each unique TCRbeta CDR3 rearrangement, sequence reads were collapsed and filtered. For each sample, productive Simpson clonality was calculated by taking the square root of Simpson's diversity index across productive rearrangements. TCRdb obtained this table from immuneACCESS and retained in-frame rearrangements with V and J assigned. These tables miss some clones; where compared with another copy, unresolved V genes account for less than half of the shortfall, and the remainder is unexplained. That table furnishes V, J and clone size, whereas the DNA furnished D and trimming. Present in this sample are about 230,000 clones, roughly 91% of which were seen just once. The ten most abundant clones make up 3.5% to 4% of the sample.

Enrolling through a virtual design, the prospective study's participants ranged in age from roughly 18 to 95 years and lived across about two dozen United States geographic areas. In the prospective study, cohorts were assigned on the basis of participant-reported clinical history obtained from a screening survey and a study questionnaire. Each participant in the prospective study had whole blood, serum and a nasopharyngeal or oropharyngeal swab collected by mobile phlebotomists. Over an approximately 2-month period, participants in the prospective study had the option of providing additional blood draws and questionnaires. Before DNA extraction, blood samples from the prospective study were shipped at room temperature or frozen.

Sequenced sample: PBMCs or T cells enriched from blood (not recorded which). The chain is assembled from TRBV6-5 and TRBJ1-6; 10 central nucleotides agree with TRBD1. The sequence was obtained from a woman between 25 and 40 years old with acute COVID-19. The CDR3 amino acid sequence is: CASSYLRDRGTSPLHF. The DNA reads TGTGCCAGCAGTTACTTACGGGACAGGGGTACTTCACCCCTCCACTTT.